The 12 T cell receptor beta chains given below trace back to one sample, sequenced in a study of OX40 agonist ivuxolimab in advanced cancers. Clones were sequenced by immunoSEQ multiplex PCR, and TCRdb holds only the in-frame ones, with some missing. The repertoire holds some 8,900 clones, 60% to 80% seen once, with approximately 25% in the top ten. The specimen was CD4+ or CD8+ T cells sorted from blood, collected in a trial of the OX40 agonist ivuxolimab. All receptors come from an adult with an advanced solid tumor such as melanoma, head and neck, liver or kidney cancer.

V gene TRBV9 combines with J gene TRBJ2-2, with D tentatively TRBD1 (6 bases). Trimming shortened V by 4 bases and J by 3 bases, and 13 bases separated the two germline ends. Per the germline V gene, CDR1 is SGDLS and CDR2 is YYNGEE. This CDR3 spans 15 amino acids. CDR3 protein: CASSFRTEHTGELFF. The DNA of the CDR3 is TGTGCCAGCAGCTTTCGGACAGAACACACCGGGGAGCTGTTTTTT.

The chain uses TRBV6-5 and TRBJ1-1, with unresolved D. Germline loops: CDR1 MNHEY, CDR2 SVGAGI. Trimming stripped 0 bases from V and 5 bases from J, with 13 bases between. The CDR3 consists of 15 residues. This chain's CDR3 is CASSYSTGSRTEAFF. The DNA for the CDR3 is TGTGCCAGCAGTTACTCAACGGGTTCTAGGACTGAAGCTTTCTTT.

This sequence joins TRBV7-9 and TRBJ2-1; 11 bases line up with TRBD1. The CDR3 has 15 amino acids. V shed 5 bases, J shed 7 bases, and the junction held 7 bases outside the gene matches. Germline assignment: CDR1 SEHNR and CDR2 FQNEAQ (reference sequence). The CDR3 loop is CASSPTGTGGNEQFF. The CDR3 DNA follows: TGTGCCAGCAGCCCTACAGGGACAGGGGGAAATGAGCAGTTCTTC.

This CDR3 is CASSAGQGIEELFF. The CDR3 nucleotides are TGTGCCAGCAGCGCGGGACAGGGAATTGAGGAGCTGTTTTTT. The chain couples TRBV7-6 to TRBJ2-2; TRBD1 aligns across 9 bases. Trimming removed 5 bases from V and 10 bases from J; junction bases left unmatched: 8. Germline V gene sequence: CDR1 SGHVS, CDR2 FNYEAQ. This CDR3 has 14 residues.

This chain connects TRBV30 to TRBJ2-5, with D tentatively TRBD2 (6 bases). With 5 bases removed from V and 4 bases from J, the gap between germline ends came to 11 bases. Germline V gives CDR1 GTSNPN, CDR2 SVGIG (reference sequence). The CDR3 is 12 amino acids. CDR3 DNA sequence: TGTGCCTGGGATCAGGGAGGAGAGACCCAGTACTTC. Translating gives CAWDQGGETQYF.

J is TRBJ2-1 and V is TRBV19; D may be TRBD1 or TRBD2 (5 bases each). CDR1 is LNHDA and CDR2 is SQIVND in the germline V gene (reference sequence). The CDR3 runs 15 residues. The germline V and J ends were trimmed by 2 bases and 10 bases, with 18 bases remaining between them. The CDR3 loop reads CASSIQTTWGSEQFF. The DNA of the CDR3 is TGTGCCAGTAGTATACAGACTACCTGGGGGAGCGAGCAGTTCTTC. The full variable domain, with the rest looked up from reference TRBV19 and TRBJ2-1, is DGGITQSPKYLFRKEGQNVTLSCEQNLNHDAMYWYRQDPGQGLRLIYYSQIVNDFQKGDIAEGYSVSREKKESFPLTVTSAQKNPTAFYLCASSIQTTWGSEQFFGPGTRLTVL.

This clone showed up just a few times. V is TRBV5-1 and J is TRBJ1-1, with a weak D call TRBD1 (6 bases). The germline V gene has CDR1 SGHRS and CDR2 YFSETQ. The V end lost 3 bases, the J end lost 8 bases, and 14 bases lay between the germline ends. This CDR3 region has 13 residues. CDR3 sequence (DNA): TGCGCCAGCAGCTGGGGGGCTGCCGAAGAAGCTTTCTTT. Amino acid sequence: CASSWGAAEEAFF.

By proportion, this clone is medium-sized. The genes are TRBV6-1 and TRBJ1-5; D is perhaps TRBD1 (5 bases). The CDR3 runs 17 residues. In germline, CDR1 is MNHNS, CDR2 SASEGT. Trimming stripped 3 bases from V and 6 bases from J, with 21 bases between. The CDR3 bases are TGTGCCAGCAGTGAGCTCGGGGCAGGGATGGAGGGTCAGCCCCAGCATTTT. This translates into CASSELGAGMEGQPQHF.

The chain joins TRBV19 to TRBJ1-5; 9 bases match TRBD1. The CDR3 spans 15 residues. V lost 8 bases, J lost 4 bases, and 9 bases stayed unmatched. Looked up from germline, CDR1 is LNHDA and CDR2 is SQIVND (reference sequence). The CDR3 region is CASSWTGEMNQPQHF. CDR3 DNA: TGTGCCAGTTCCTGGACAGGGGAGATGAATCAGCCCCAGCATTTT.

The chain employs TRBV15 and TRBJ1-1, with D maybe TRBD1 (6 bases). Germline assignment: CDR1 LNHNV and CDR2 YYDKDF (reference sequence). The length of the CDR3 is 14 residues. The V end was cut by 3 bases, the J end by 5 bases, with 13 bases between. CDR3 region: CATSSKGVGTEAFF. The CDR3 coding sequence is TGTGCCACCAGCAGTAAGGGGGTCGGGACTGAAGCTTTCTTT.

The chain carries TRBV29-1 and TRBJ1-2; D is undetermined. Germline CDR1 and CDR2: SQVTM and ANQGSEA. The CDR3 runs to 11 residues. V was cut by 2 bases and J by 4 bases, with 5 bases left in between. CDR3 sequence (DNA): TGCAGCGTTGAATCCCGCTATGGCTACACCTTC. It is translated as CSVESRYGYTF.

The chain links TRBV11-3 to TRBJ1-1, with D unclear. Trimming removed 5 bases from V and 5 bases from J, with 12 bases in between. This CDR3 is 13 amino acids long. Germline CDR1 reads SGHNT; CDR2 reads YENEEA. Written as DNA, the CDR3 is TGTGCCAGCAGCCCCTTTAGTGGGACTGAAGCTTTCTTT. This codes for CASSPFSGTEAFF.